Presented here are 7 T cell receptor beta chains from one specimen sequenced in a study of technical replicates of blood from several donors. Assay: immunoSEQ multiplex PCR; the TCRdb copy retains only in-frame clones and omits some. This sample has approximately 84,000 clones; about 98% occur once, and the top ten carry around 0.15%. Sequencing was carried out using T cells isolated from PBMCs. Source of these receptors: a human donor in good health.

The rearrangement uses TRBV5-1 and TRBJ2-5, with no clear D. This CDR3 has 16 amino acids. The V end was cut by 0 bases, the J end by 1 base, with 13 bases between. Germline values: CDR1 SGHRS, CDR2 YFSETQ. Here the CDR3 reads CASSLARSASQETQYF. CDR3 nucleotide sequence: TGCGCCAGCAGCTTGGCGCGGAGTGCCTCCCAAGAGACCCAGTACTTC.

V and J are TRBV6-1 and TRBJ2-7, with a weak D call TRBD1 (6 bases). Trimming removed 7 bases from V and 0 bases from J, with 13 bases in between. Germline assignment: CDR1 MNHNS and CDR2 SASEGT. CDR3 size: 14 residues. This CDR3 is CASNDRPASYEQYF. CDR3 in DNA: TGTGCCAGCAATGACAGGCCCGCCTCCTACGAGCAGTACTTC.

The chain carries TRBV6-5 and TRBJ1-6, with D perhaps matching TRBD1 (5 bases). Looked up from germline, CDR1 is MNHEY and CDR2 is SVGAGI. The CDR3 runs 15 residues. V was shortened by 0 bases and J by 8 bases, with 11 bases between the two germline ends. This CDR3 reads CASSYSPQGDSPLHF. DNA of the CDR3: TGTGCCAGCAGTTACTCTCCCCAGGGCGATTCACCCCTCCACTTT.

The gene calls are TRBV27 and TRBJ1-1; possible D gene TRBD1, 5 bases. The ends were cut back, 3 bases at V and 5 bases at J, with 16 bases in the middle. This CDR3 has 15 residues. CDR1 MNHEY and CDR2 SMNVEV come from the germline V gene (reference sequence). The CDR3 coding sequence is TGTGCCAGCAGTTTCGGAATGAACAAGGGGACTGAAGCTTTCTTT. Translation: CASSFGMNKGTEAFF.

V is TRBV30 and J is TRBJ1-2; the match to TRBD1 covers 9 bases. The CDR3 length is 15 residues. V dropped 5 bases and J dropped 3; count of bases not matched to a gene: 10. Germline V gene lookup returns CDR1 GTSNPN and CDR2 SVGIG (reference sequence). The CDR3 DNA is TGTGCCTGGGCAGCACAGGGGGCAGGAGACTATGGCTACACCTTC. This sequence encodes CAWAAQGAGDYGYTF.

The rearrangement uses TRBV2 and TRBJ2-7, with 11 bases fitting TRBD2. V trimming: 3 bases; J trimming: 0 bases; junction bases outside the gene matches: 28. CDR1 is SNHLY, CDR2 FYNNEI, per germline. The CDR3 consists of 24 residues. CDR3 protein: CASSEGLWKDSSGLAGFSSYEQYF. Written as DNA, the CDR3 is TGTGCCAGCAGTGAGGGCTTATGGAAGGACAGTTCAGGACTAGCGGGCTTTAGCTCCTACGAGCAGTACTTC.

The chain carries TRBV6-1 and TRBJ1-2; a possible D gene is TRBD1 (6 bases). The CDR3 covers 15 residues. Per the germline V gene, CDR1 is MNHNS and CDR2 is SASEGT. With 6 bases removed from V and 5 bases from J, the gap between germline ends came to 19 bases. The CDR3 region is CASSDGLGGLYGYTF. CDR3 bases: TGTGCCAGCAGCGACGGCTTGGGGGGGCTGTATGGCTACACCTTC.